The 9 T cell receptor beta chains below all came from one sample that was sequenced in a study of blood T cell repertoires in COVID-19. TCRdb's copy holds only in-frame clones and misses some; the assay was immunoSEQ multiplex PCR. The sample includes 300,000 to 350,000 clones, roughly 89% of them seen just once. Sample: PBMCs or T cells enriched from blood (not recorded which). The receptor set was obtained from a woman aged 18-29 years who had recovered from COVID-19.

The genes are TRBV18 and TRBJ2-7; 12 bases are shared with TRBD2. V was clipped by 6 bases and J by 6 bases; unmatched bases: 9. CDR3 length equals 15 residues. The germline V gene has CDR1 KGHSH and CDR2 LQKENI. The CDR3 loop is CASSLGSSGRGEQYF. Here the CDR3 DNA reads TGTGCCAGCTCCCTGGGCTCTAGCGGGAGGGGCGAGCAGTACTTC.

J is TRBJ1-2 and V is TRBV6-6; D call uncertain. The germline CDR1 and CDR2 sequences are MNHNY and SVGAGI (reference sequence). CDR3 size: 13 residues. Trimming pared 2 bases from V and 8 bases from J, leaving 12 bases between. In DNA form, the CDR3 reads TGTGCCAGCAGTTACGTCCCGGGAATAGGCTACACCTTC. It yields the protein CASSYVPGIGYTF.

To note about this clone: Its ends do not fully match the called genes, so a read error is possible. The sample contains more than one DNA sequence encoding this CDR3. DNA for the CDR3: TGTGCCAGCAGTTCCGACAGGGGTAATTCACCCCTTCACTTT. It is translated as CASSSDRGNSPLHF. The rearrangement joins TRBV7-6 to TRBJ1-6; 8 nucleotides line up with TRBD1. Looked up from germline, CDR1 is SGHVS and CDR2 is FNYEAQ. This CDR3 has 14 residues.

The J gene is TRBJ2-1, the V gene TRBV29-1, with TRBD1 matching 7 bases. The CDR3 runs to 14 residues. CDR1 and CDR2 from the germline V gene are SQVTM and ANQGSEA. V shed 3 bases and J 6 bases; nucleotides not matched to a gene: 8. CDR3 DNA: TGCAGCGTTGAGCAGGGGGAATGGTCCAATGAGCAGTTCTTC. Translated, it gives CSVEQGEWSNEQFF.

This clone was observed a few times. CDR3 sequence (DNA): TGTGCCAGCAGCTTAAACACAGGGGGGAAGCAGTTCTTC. Protein sequence: CASSLNTGGKQFF. The V gene is TRBV7-9, the J gene TRBJ2-1; 8 nucleotides agree with TRBD1. The CDR3 totals 13 residues. Per germline, CDR1 SEHNR and CDR2 FQNEAQ (reference sequence). V gave up 2 bases and J gave up 11 bases; unmatched junction bases: 5.

The chain uses TRBV11-2 and TRBJ2-3; 12 bases are a match to TRBD2. The CDR3 length is 16 residues. Germline CDR1 and CDR2: SGHAT and FQNNGV. Trimming removed 5 bases from V and 0 bases from J; junction bases left unmatched: 3. CDR3 residues: CASSLAGGPSTDTQYF. CDR3 nucleotide sequence: TGTGCCAGCAGCCTAGCGGGAGGGCCAAGCACAGATACGCAGTATTTT.

This clone was seen once. The CDR3 spells CATSGSLGRESYNEQFF. The CDR3 DNA sequence: TGTGCCACCAGTGGTAGTTTGGGGAGAGAAAGCTACAATGAGCAGTTCTTC. The genes are TRBV24-1 and TRBJ2-1, with D perhaps TRBD2 (5 bases). V was shortened by 5 bases and J by 3 bases, with 19 bases between the two germline ends. Germline V gene lookup returns CDR1 KGHDR and CDR2 SFDVKD. This CDR3 region has 17 residues.

CDR3 bases: TGTGCCAGCAGCAACAGGCTAGAAGGGGCCTACACCTTC. Translation: CASSNRLEGAYTF. This sequence joins TRBV14 and TRBJ1-2; possibly TRBD1 for D (5 bases). There are 13 residues in the CDR3. The germline V gene has CDR1 SGHDN and CDR2 FVKESK. The germline V and J ends were trimmed by 5 bases and 10 bases, with 17 bases remaining between them.

The J gene is TRBJ2-7, the V gene TRBV4-3, with D uncertain. Trimming removed 3 bases from V and 4 bases from J, with 10 bases in between. CDR1 LGHNA and CDR2 YSLEER come from the germline V gene. The CDR3 is 13 amino acids. As DNA, the CDR3 is TGCGCCAGCAGCCAGCCCCCCAGTTACGAGCAGTACTTC. It yields the protein CASSQPPSYEQYF.